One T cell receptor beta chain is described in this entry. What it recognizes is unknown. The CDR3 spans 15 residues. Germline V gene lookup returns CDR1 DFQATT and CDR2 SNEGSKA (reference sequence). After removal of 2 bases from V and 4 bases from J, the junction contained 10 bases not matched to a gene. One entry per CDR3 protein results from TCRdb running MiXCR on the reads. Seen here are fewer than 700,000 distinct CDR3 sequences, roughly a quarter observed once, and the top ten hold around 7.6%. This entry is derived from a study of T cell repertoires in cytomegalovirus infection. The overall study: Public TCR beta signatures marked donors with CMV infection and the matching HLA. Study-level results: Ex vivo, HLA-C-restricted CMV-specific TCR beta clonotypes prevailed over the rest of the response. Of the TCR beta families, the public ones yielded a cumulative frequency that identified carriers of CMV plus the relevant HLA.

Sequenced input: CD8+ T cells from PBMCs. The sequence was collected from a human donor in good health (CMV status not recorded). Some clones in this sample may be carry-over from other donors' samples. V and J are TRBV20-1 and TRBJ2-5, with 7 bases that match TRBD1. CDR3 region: CSARLVEDRLETQYF. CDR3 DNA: TGCAGTGCTAGATTGGTTGAGGACAGGCTAGAGACCCAGTACTTC.